Here is one T cell receptor (beta chain) with its context. The entry originates in a study of sequential checkpoint blockade in melanoma. Whole-study context: After both sequences, patients received maintenance nivolumab.

Treatment described: randomized to nivolumab then ipilimumab (arm A) or the reverse (arm B). DNA-damaging chemotherapy had not been given to any patient beforehand. PBMC sorting kept live CD3+CD8+ cells without CD19 or CD56. Measured with immunoSEQ multiplex PCR; TCRdb has only the in-frame clones, and not every one. Of 10,000 or so clones in the sample, about three quarters were seen once. After removal of 2 bases from V and 2 bases from J, the junction contained 0 bases not matched to a gene. This CDR3 is 14 amino acids long. In germline, CDR1 is MNHEY, CDR2 SMNVEV (reference sequence). The gene calls are TRBV27 and TRBJ2-7; 10 bases line up with TRBD1. The sample in question was CD8+ T cells sorted from blood (inferred from file names), obtained from a patient given nivolumab and ipilimumab in sequence. The receptor comes from a human donor with melanoma. CDR3 in amino acids: CASSLGTGAYEQYF. Written as DNA, the CDR3 is TGTGCCAGCAGTTTAGGGACAGGGGCCTACGAGCAGTACTTC.